The subject of this entry is one TCR beta chain. Its antigen specificity is not known. The junction does not match germline at one end; this may be a read error. This entry is derived from a study of cytomegalovirus exposure and HLA in healthy donors (dated by TCRdb to the late 2010s). Looking at the study overall: According to an earlier analysis of 550 to 750 of the donors, about 179 million T cells yielded roughly 110 million unique TCR beta sequences and approximately 280 Gb of sequence data. The study aimed to test whether cataloging public T cell receptors could reveal signatures of past pathogen exposure. Both class I and class II loci were covered by HLA typing, at four-digit resolution. The study combined high-throughput TCR immunosequencing, statistical association of individual TCRs with disease status, and machine learning to predict cytomegalovirus infection status. Roughly five DR-DQ haplotypes were handled as single units for association and clustering because linkage in the cohort was strong. About 330 gigabases of sequencing data and around 88 million unique TCR sequences made up an early release that covered 500 to 650 HLA-typed donors. Using immunosequencing, the study profiled T cell repertoires from 550 to 750 subjects and related those repertoires to cytomegalovirus serostatus. All discovery cohort repertoires had been generated on a single sequencing platform. A later genetic analysis took genome-wide SNP genotypes for about three fifths of the roughly 700 donors and used that subset as a discovery cohort. Rather than using new phenotypic data, the later analysis identified candidate immune exposures from TCR beta sequences and from how often those sequences occurred across donors. The number of donors typed differed by locus, with about 629-630 for A, B, C, DRB1 and DQB1, over 500 for DQA1, under 610 for DPA1, and around 430 for DPB1. Across about 380 genotyped donors of the cohort, an average of approximately 240,000 unique TCR beta nucleotide sequences per donor were sequenced, and 15% to 20% of those sequences were non-productive. Donor age, sex, ethnicity and CMV serostatus were collected together with the repertoire data. In a later analysis, previously published TCR beta repertoires from more than 500 donors were re-analyzed and high-resolution HLA genotyping was added so that TCR occurrence patterns could be studied. Along with the approximately 670-subject first cohort, a separate validation cohort of 120 different subjects was used. Of the roughly 420 genotyped donors, 65% to 90% were placed in the genetic ancestry cluster associated with self-reported Caucasian donors. An earlier analysis of around 580 of the donors used high-throughput TCR beta sequencing to judge whether each TCR beta V gene segment behaved as functional or pseudogenic. Overall study outcomes, separate from this receptor: An association between a missense DCLRE1C variant and V-gene and J-gene trimming of TCR beta chains was found in a later genetic analysis and replicated in an independent cohort. The study listed 164 TCR beta chains as associated with cytomegalovirus. About 17 rarely observed V segments, including chromosome 9 orphons, were excluded from the earlier analysis of almost 600 of the donors because counts were too low. A few of the identified cytomegalovirus-associated TCR beta chains were confirmed in vitro to be specific for cytomegalovirus antigens. In a later analysis, HLA-associated TCR beta chains were found to be more clonally expanded and to have lower generation probabilities than equally common non-associated chains. When HLA alleles, especially DR and DQ, strongly co-occurred, TCR associations were difficult to assign to individual alleles. A cluster of highly shared sequence variants was judged likely to be a technical artifact of the sequencing pipeline. Because HLA typing was missing for some donors at each locus, association tests included only the typed subset. This cohort had only TCR beta chains sequenced, and the lack of alpha or paired-chain data limited which features could be detected. Presence/absence analyses assumed roughly uniform sequencing depth across donors, an assumption that may not hold. In an earlier analysis of 587 of the donors, most TCR beta V segments were observed in productive rearrangements about 87% or about 30% of the time, broadly matching IMGT annotations. Most CMV-associated TCR beta chains appeared to be HLA-restricted in a later analysis, and the HLA associations seemed to be driven largely by CMV exposure. A later analysis associated about 18,000 TCR beta sequences with specific HLA alleles at a false discovery rate of 0.05. While some public TCRs were present in many individuals, most TCR sequences turned up only very rarely across donors. The classifier was reported to diagnose cytomegalovirus status with high specificity and sensitivity in both the original cohort and the validation cohort. A later genetic analysis reported fewer N-insertions in productive TCRs among donors in an Asian-associated ancestry cluster than the roughly 650-donor mean. The authors suggested that the approach could potentially be extended to other disease states and immunological phenotypes. A further reported finding was that TCR beta sequences accurately predicted the HLA-A and HLA-B alleles for most subjects in the first cohort. The only immune exposure information available for the cohort was CMV serostatus. In a later analysis, TCR association rates were found to vary across HLA loci, with the most associated TCRs seen for DRB1 alleles and the fewest for HLA-C alleles. According to a later analysis, parvovirus B19, influenza, CMV and Epstein-Barr virus appeared linked to several top co-occurrence clusters. Linkage disequilibrium might explain the correlated functional status among segregating V segments, but an unknown experimental factor could not be ruled out. Because the 87-base-pair reads could not distinguish some IMGT-functional V segments, including TRBV6-2 and TRBV6-3, those segments were excluded.

The library was obtained by the immunoSEQ multiplex PCR assay. The multiplex PCR relied on a mix of 60 forward primers for TCR Vbeta segments and 13 reverse primers for TCR Jbeta segments. The CDR3 region of rearranged TCR beta genes was amplified from genomic DNA by a multiplex PCR assay. The Illumina HiSeq System was used to sequence the amplified TCR beta libraries as 87-base-pair reads. The authors processed their data as follows. In a later analysis, tens of millions of unique TCR beta chains were counted across the roughly 610 repertoires, and approximately 11 million of these chains were shared by at least two donors. Raw reads were error-corrected and collapsed into unique sequences with a nearest-neighbor algorithm that merged closely related sequences to remove PCR and sequencing errors. Alignment of CDR3 sequences to IMGT reference sequences was used to assign V, D and J gene segments. For a sequence to be retained, a match of at least six nucleotides was required to both a V gene segment and a J gene segment. A rearrangement counted as productive if the CDR3 had no stop codons and remained in frame with V and J, and every other rearrangement counted as non-productive. Following IMGT convention, CDR3 was defined as the stretch from the second conserved V-encoded cysteine up to the conserved J-encoded phenylalanine. In an earlier analysis of around 600 of the donors, sequences lacking an unambiguous match to a single V gene segment were excluded. In an earlier analysis of several hundred of the donors, V segments were called functional above 56.7% productive rearrangements and were called segregating when the between-donor standard deviation exceeded 5%. To diagnose cytomegalovirus status from the catalog of TCR beta chain sequences, a statistical classification framework was built. In a later analysis, V and J genes were assigned by comparing TCR nucleotide sequences against IMGT/GENE-DB human TR gene sequences. In a later analysis, CDR3 sequences and most-parsimonious VDJ recombination scenarios were assigned using the TCRdist pipeline. In a later analysis, each TCR beta chain was defined by its CDR3 amino acid sequence together with its V-gene family, and reads without a unique V-gene family were excluded. In a later analysis, 500 to 650 highly shared, low-generation-probability nucleotide sequences were removed to address suspected cross-contamination and a sequencing artifact. For each public chain, a later analysis derived a clonal expansion index from normalized ranks of inferred template counts within each repertoire. A later analysis computed generation probabilities with a VDJ recombination model fitted to out-of-frame rearrangements, and checked the results against IGoR. A later analysis scored TCR-TCR, TCR-HLA and TCR-CMV co-occurrence with hypergeometric tests, applying a repertoire-size bias correction to TCR pairs. False discovery rates were estimated in a later analysis by permuting HLA or CMV assignments 20 times. In a later analysis, co-occurring TCRs were grouped using DBSCAN, and TCRdist sequence similarity was added for clustering within HLA-allele-positive subsets. Repertoires with fewer than 30,000 or more than 120,000 public chains were left out of co-occurrence clustering, as were four to six repertoires with anomalous nucleotide sharing. TCRdb took over this immuneACCESS table, retaining in-frame rearrangements with V and J assigned. Such tables are incomplete; in checked studies, under half of the missing clones stem from an unresolved V gene, and the remainder is unexplained. For V, J and clone size, that table is used; D and trimming come from the DNA. Recorded for this sample are over 150,000 clones; about 80% of them occurred a single time. Of the sample, about 13% falls within the top ten clones.

The cysteine opens and the phenylalanine closes a CDR3 of 17 amino acids. The kept DNA is CDR3 alone, 51 bases in frame from the first base. As encoded in the germline V gene (reference sequence), CDR1 is SEHNR while CDR2 is FQNEAQ. The cohort was made up of roughly 670 healthy bone marrow donors. At the time of sampling, all cohort members were nominally healthy, though unrecorded immune exposures were likely present. The donor tested CMV seropositive, placing the donor among the 250 to 350 seropositive members of the cohort. Every donor gave a peripheral blood sample, and the peripheral blood mononuclear cells from that sample were used for TCR beta sequencing. Genomic DNA was extracted from the blood cell samples with the Qiagen DNeasy Blood Extraction Kit.

The sequenced sample consisted of PBMCs. Recombination linked TRBV7-9 to TRBJ2-6; 10 bases in the junction line up with TRBD1. The sequence was obtained from a man aged 25 to 40 in good health and CMV-seropositive. CDR3 reads: CSSSRQTGGAGANVLTF. The DNA is TGTTCCAGCAGCCGTCAGACAGGGGGCGCTGGGGCCAACGTCCTGACTTTC. When the CDR3 is completed using the reference TRBV7-9 and TRBJ2-6 genes on either side, the full variable domain is DTGVSQNPRHKITKRGQNVTFRCDPISEHNRLYWYRQTLGQGPEFLTYFQNEAQLEKSRLLSDRFSAERPKGSFSTLEIQRTEQGDSAMYLCSSSRQTGGAGANVLTFGAGSRLTVL.